The clone carrying this T cell receptor beta chain has just a few counts. Its antigen is still unknown. Sequence at one end of the junction differs from germline and may be a read error. The CDR3 is 13 residues long. The germline V gene has CDR1 SGHVS and CDR2 FNYEAQ. This sample was included in a study of T cell repertoires in cytomegalovirus infection. Study context: HLA-B-restricted CMV epitopes that are well studied, plus recently identified HLA-C-restricted ones, were used by the study. Study results and limitations: CMV-specific TCR beta clonotypes restricted by HLA-C dominated the ex vivo response.

TCRdb recomputed calls from the reads with MiXCR, one row per CDR3 protein. Of around 300,000 distinct CDR3 sequences listed, 20% to 25% are singletons. The chain recombines TRBV7-6 with TRBJ2-1; 7 bases match TRBD1. The origin of this receptor is a human donor in good health (CMV status not recorded). Some clones in this sample may be carry-over from other donors' samples. The sample was cultured PBMCs, taken from culture after CMV antigen stimulation. The CDR3 bases are TGTGCTAGCAGCCAAGACAGGGTACATGAGCAGTTCTTC. This encodes CASSQDRVHEQFF.